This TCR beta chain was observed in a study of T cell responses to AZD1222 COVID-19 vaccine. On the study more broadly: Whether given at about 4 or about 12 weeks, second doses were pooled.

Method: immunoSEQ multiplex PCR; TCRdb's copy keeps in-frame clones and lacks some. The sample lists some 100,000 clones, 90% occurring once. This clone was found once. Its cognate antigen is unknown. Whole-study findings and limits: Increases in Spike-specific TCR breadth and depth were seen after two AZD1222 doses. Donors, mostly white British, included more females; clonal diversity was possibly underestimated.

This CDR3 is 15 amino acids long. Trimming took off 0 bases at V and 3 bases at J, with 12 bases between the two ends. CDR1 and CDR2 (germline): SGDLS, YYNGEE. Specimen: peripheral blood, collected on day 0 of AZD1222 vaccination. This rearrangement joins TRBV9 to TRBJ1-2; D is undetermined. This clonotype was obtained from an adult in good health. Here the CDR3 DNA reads TGTGCCAGCAGCGTAGGAGGCATCGACTACTATGGCTACACCTTC. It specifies CASSVGGIDYYGYTF.